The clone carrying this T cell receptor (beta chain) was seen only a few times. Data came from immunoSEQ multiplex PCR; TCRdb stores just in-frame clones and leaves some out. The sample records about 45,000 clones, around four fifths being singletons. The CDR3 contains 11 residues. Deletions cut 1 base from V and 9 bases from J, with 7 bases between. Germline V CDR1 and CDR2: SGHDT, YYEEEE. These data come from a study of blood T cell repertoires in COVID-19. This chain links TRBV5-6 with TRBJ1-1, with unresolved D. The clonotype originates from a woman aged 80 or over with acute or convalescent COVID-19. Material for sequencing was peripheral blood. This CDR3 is CASSLNQKAFF. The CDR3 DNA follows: TGTGCCAGCAGCTTGAACCAGAAAGCTTTCTTT.